This entry is about one TCR beta chain. Trimming left V 6 bases short and J 2 bases short, with 8 bases between. The CDR3 has 14 amino acids. Per the germline V gene, CDR1 is SGHTA and CDR2 is FQGNSA. This entry is derived from a study of Graves' ophthalmopathy and Graves' hyperthyroidism. Amplification of TCR beta CDR3 regions used RNA transcripts. After a first-round RT-PCR with HTBI primers, a second-round multiplex PCR was run. A single record per CDR3 protein comes from TCRdb applying MiXCR to the multiplex PCR reads. Here the sample spans 200,000 to 300,000 distinct CDR3 sequences, less than 55% being singletons.

This sequence originates from an adult man with Graves' ophthalmopathy. The chain couples TRBV7-2 to TRBJ1-6; TRBD1 is a possible D gene (6 bases). The sequenced material came from peripheral blood. CDR3 region: CASSRQAYNSPLHF. In DNA, the CDR3 is TGTGCCAGCAGTCGACAGGCCTATAATTCACCCCTCCACTTT. Based on the CDR3 plus reference TRBV7-2 and TRBJ1-6, the full variable domain is GAGVSQSPSNKVTEKGKDVELRCDPISGHTALYWYRQSLGQGLEFLIYFQGNSAPDKSGLPSDRFSAERTGGSVSTLTIQRTQQEDSAVYLCASSRQAYNSPLHFGNGTRLTVT.